Only a few counts were recorded for the clone carrying this TCR beta chain. Its matching antigen is unknown. The data were obtained in a study of cytomegalovirus exposure and HLA in healthy donors. PCR amplification relied on 60 Vbeta primers (plus 13 Jbeta primers). Clones were read by immunoSEQ multiplex PCR, and TCRdb kept only the in-frame ones, dropping some. The sample holds around 100,000 clones, roughly 70% seen once. Overall study findings and caveats: Later on, an analysis found that several of the most significant clusters appeared to be linked to common viral pathogens, which included parvovirus B19.

The sample taken for sequencing was PBMCs. The clonotype originates from a man aged 30 to 45 in good health and CMV-seronegative.

In DNA form, the CDR3 reads TGTGCCTGGAGTGTATGGGGGACAGGATCTAACCGTGAAGCTTTCTTT. Its protein product is CAWSVWGTGSNREAFF. V is TRBV30 and J is TRBJ1-1, with TRBD1 matching over 8 bases. CDR1 and CDR2 (germline): GTSNPN, SVGIG (reference sequence). The CDR3 has 16 amino acids. Trimming removed 0 bases from V and 7 bases from J; junction bases left unmatched: 13.